Shown below are 9 T cell receptor beta chains from a single sample sequenced in a study of OX40 agonist ivuxolimab in advanced cancers. Method: immunoSEQ multiplex PCR; TCRdb's copy keeps in-frame clones and lacks some. Found here are about 9,800 clones, 89% of them singletons; the top ten hold 9.5% to 15%. This material consisted of CD4+ or CD8+ T cells sorted from blood, taken in a trial of the OX40 agonist ivuxolimab. The receptors come from an adult with an advanced solid tumor such as melanoma, head and neck, liver or kidney cancer.

The chain employs TRBV5-1 and TRBJ2-3; no definite D call. Trimming took off 7 bases at V and 1 base at J, with 13 bases between the two ends. Germline CDR1 is SGHRS and CDR2 is YFSETQ. The CDR3 runs to 14 residues. The CDR3 loop reads CASRRAGRTDTQYF. For the CDR3, the DNA is TGCGCCAGCCGTAGGGCAGGCCGCACAGATACGCAGTATTTT.

V is TRBV2 and J is TRBJ1-1; perhaps TRBD1 as D (5 bases). The germline CDR1 and CDR2 sequences are SNHLY and FYNNEI. The CDR3 has 15 residues. V dropped 0 bases and J dropped 4 bases, with 12 bases sitting between them. CDR3: CASSEAIRRGTEAFF. The CDR3 DNA sequence: TGTGCCAGCAGTGAAGCGATCAGGAGGGGCACTGAAGCTTTCTTT. Complete variable domain (other parts from reference TRBV2 and TRBJ1-1): EPEVTQTPSHQVTQMGQEVILRCVPISNHLYFYWYRQILGQKVEFLVSFYNNEISEKSEIFDDQFSVERPDGSNFTLKIRSTKLEDSAMYFCASSEAIRRGTEAFFGQGTRLTVV.

V gene TRBV5-6 combines with J gene TRBJ2-7; the D call may be TRBD1 or TRBD2 (5 bases each). The length of the CDR3 is 14 residues. V was cut by 4 bases and J by 3 bases, with 14 bases left in between. Germline V gene lookup returns CDR1 SGHDT and CDR2 YYEEEE. The CDR3 sequence: CASSPRRDVYEQYF. The CDR3 DNA reads as TGTGCCAGCAGCCCGCGCAGGGACGTCTACGAGCAGTACTTC.

The chain links TRBV5-1 to TRBJ2-5; D is unclear. The length of the CDR3 is 15 residues. Deletions cut 4 bases from V and 1 base from J, with 14 bases between. In germline, CDR1 is SGHRS, CDR2 YFSETQ. The CDR3 coding sequence is TGCGCCAGCAGCAAAAACCCCGGGTCCCAAGAGACCCAGTACTTC. It is translated as CASSKNPGSQETQYF.

The rearrangement joins TRBV5-1 to TRBJ2-2; D possibly corresponds to TRBD2 (5 bases). Germline V gene sequence: CDR1 SGHRS, CDR2 YFSETQ. The CDR3 contains 16 residues. V gave up 4 bases and J gave up 7 bases, with 20 bases separating them. CDR3 in DNA: TGCGCCAGCAGCCCGACCCCCCACGGAAGCGGCGGGGAGCTGTTTTTT. This sequence encodes CASSPTPHGSGGELFF.

The V call is TRBV5-4, the J call TRBJ2-7; D unclear. V gave up 4 bases and J gave up 6 bases, with 8 bases separating them. The germline V gene encodes CDR1 SGHNT and CDR2 YYREEE (reference sequence). The length of the CDR3 is 11 residues. The chain's CDR3 is CASSLSSEQYF. CDR3 in DNA: TGTGCCAGCAGCCTCTCCAGCGAGCAGTACTTC.

This chain joins TRBV6-1 and TRBJ2-4, with D maybe TRBD2 (6 bases). Per the germline V gene, CDR1 is MNHNS and CDR2 is SASEGT. Trimming removed 6 bases from V and 7 bases from J, with 13 bases in between. This CDR3 spans 13 amino acids. The CDR3 loop reads CASSTGTGNIQYF. The CDR3 DNA reads as TGTGCCAGCAGCACCGGGACTGGGAACATTCAGTACTTC.

The J gene is TRBJ2-7, the V gene TRBV4-2; 7 bases are a match to TRBD1. After removal of 4 bases from V and 4 bases from J, the junction contained 13 bases not matched to a gene. This CDR3 comprises 16 residues. Germline CDR1 is LGHNA and CDR2 is YNFKEQ. CDR3 in amino acids: CASSRSPGTELYEQYF. The CDR3 DNA sequence: TGTGCCAGCAGCCGCTCACCCGGGACAGAACTATACGAGCAGTACTTC.

The genes are TRBV29-1 and TRBJ2-1; D gene ambiguous. The CDR3 consists of 10 residues. Germline loops: CDR1 SQVTM, CDR2 ANQGSEA. The CDR3 DNA is TGCAGTGCTCAGGTCAATGAGCAGTTCTTC. It is translated as CSAQVNEQFF.